These T cell receptor beta chains were read from a single sample in a study of blood T cell repertoires in COVID-19. This table comes from immunoSEQ multiplex PCR, and its TCRdb copy is limited to in-frame clones, with some not included. Of some 700,000 clones listed, about nine tenths are singletons. Sequenced material: peripheral blood. The receptors were sampled from a woman aged 18-35 years with acute or convalescent COVID-19. The CDR3 runs from the conserved cysteine through the conserved F or W. Each record gives: CDR3 length, clone size, D gene, J gene, V gene, CDR3 DNA, CDR3 protein. The D gene is left open where the match is weak. Size is stated for part of the rows, as once, few or many counts, or as a class when the clone is expanded.

>14|-|-|TRBJ1-5|TRBV10-3
TGTGCCATCCGAGAACGAGAAGGCAATCAGCCCCAGCATTTT
CAIREREGNQPQHF
>11|-|-|TRBJ1-2|TRBV7-9
TGTGCCAGCAGCTTAGGGGACAACTACACCTTC
CASSLGDNYTF
>13|once|-|TRBJ1-1|TRBV12-2
TGTGCAAGTCCAGGGCACTCCCGAGCTGAAGCTTTCTTT
CASPGHSRAEAFF
>16|-|-|TRBJ2-3|TRBV7-9
TGTGCCAGCAGACCCCTCTCCTCCGGGGGTACAGATACGCAGTATTTT
CASRPLSSGGTDTQYF
>13|-|-|TRBJ1-2|TRBV14
TGTGCCAGCAGCCAGGGGCCTAACTATGGCTACACCTTC
CASSQGPNYGYTF
>16|-|-|TRBJ2-1|TRBV6-2/TRBV6-3
TGTGCCAGCAGTTACTCACTATCCCCGGCCTACAATGAGCAGTTCTTC
CASSYSLSPAYNEQFF
>15|-|-|TRBJ1-5|TRBV15
TGTGCCACCAGCAGAGATAGACAGTCCAATCAGCCCCAGCATTTT
CATSRDRQSNQPQHF
>15|-|TRBD1|TRBJ2-1|TRBV19
TGTGCCAGTACCACGGACAGGGGAAAGTACAATGAGCAGTTCTTC
CASTTDRGKYNEQFF
>14|-|-|TRBJ2-2|TRBV18
TGTGCCAGCTCACCGGGCCCAGGCACCGGGGAGCTGTTTTTT
CASSPGPGTGELFF
>14|-|TRBD1|TRBJ2-1|TRBV2
TGTGCCAGCATAATAAAACAGGGGGCGGTTGAGCAGTTCTTC
CASIIKQGAVEQFF
>14|-|-|TRBJ1-1|TRBV10-3
TGTGCCATCAGTGAGGGACAGAGGAACACTGAAGCTTTCTTT
CAISEGQRNTEAFF